The T cell receptor beta chain described here comes from a study of OX40 agonist ivuxolimab in advanced cancers. Turning to the overall study: Ivuxolimab was a fully human IgG2 agonistic monoclonal antibody targeting the costimulatory receptor OX40 (CD134). A male proportion of roughly 85% and a mean age of 60 years, ranging from about 20 to 85, were recorded for the dose-escalation cohort. Partial responses occurred in three dose-escalation patients: two with cutaneous melanoma and one with hepatocellular carcinoma. The paper covers the monotherapy dose-escalation part of the phase I ivuxolimab trial, which included N of about 51 patients. Peripheral TCRbeta sequencing aimed to test whether ivuxolimab altered TCR sequence diversity and caused clonal T-cell expansion. Intravenous ivuxolimab was administered to patients every 2 weeks at six dose levels: 0.01, 0.1, 0.3, 1.5, 3 and 10 mg/kg. Patients were allowed to have had prior anti-PD-1, anti-PD-L1 or anti-CTLA-4 therapy, and 30% to 50% of the dose-escalation patients had previously received checkpoint inhibitors. Of the roughly 51 patients in dose escalation, 19 had hepatocellular carcinoma, some 15 had melanoma, 9 had renal cell carcinoma and 9 had head and neck cancer. Beyond this particular receptor, the publication reports: In partial responders in the 0.1-3.0 mg/kg groups, normalized peripheral clonal expansion was found to be among the lowest, especially among CD8+ T cells. After ivuxolimab, more expanded clones were found on average in CD8+ T cells than in CD4+ T cells. Low levels of normalized T-cell clonal expansion were also shown by some nonresponding patients. At doses of 0.1 to 3.0 mg/kg, clonal expansion of both CD4+ and CD8+ blood T cells was observed from baseline to week 6. Antigen specificity was not determined for the clonally expanded peripheral T cells.

The trial excluded patients who had a history of autoimmune disease or were on systemic immunosuppression. In every dose cohort, peripheral blood was drawn for TCR sequencing at baseline, cycle 4 day 1, and cycle 7 day 1. Samples were obtained from an open-label, multicenter, first-in-human phase I dose-escalation trial of ivuxolimab. The trial enrolled adults with locally advanced or metastatic head and neck squamous cell, hepatocellular, melanoma or renal cell carcinoma. CD4+ and CD8+ T cells were sorted separately from peripheral blood before TCR sequencing. Genomic DNA was isolated from the sorted cells so that the TCRbeta CDR3 region could be sequenced. TCRbeta CDR3 regions were sequenced using the immunoSEQ Assay. Sourced from immuneACCESS, this table was stored by TCRdb with only in-frame sequences that have V and J called. A share of the clones is absent; for the studies checked, an unresolved V gene accounts for under half, and the remainder has no known explanation. The sample table lists tens of thousands of clones, approximately 79% of them with a count of one. Jointly, the top ten make up approximately 7% of the sample.

The germline V gene (reference sequence) gives CDR1 as MNHEY and CDR2 as SMNVEV. The CDR3 sequence holds 13 residues, the cysteine and phenylalanine included. Only the CDR3 part of the read is kept: 39 bases, read in frame from the first base. As regards this clone: No cognate antigen has been identified for it. This may arise from a read error, as a much more abundant clone is one base away. Distinct nucleotide sequences in the sample also encode this CDR3.

The source of this sequence is an adult with an advanced solid tumor such as melanoma, head and neck, liver or kidney cancer. This chain joins TRBV27 to TRBJ2-7, with the D gene call left open. The sample consisted of CD4+ or CD8+ T cells sorted from blood, taken in a trial of the OX40 agonist ivuxolimab. The sequenced DNA is TGTGCCAGCAGTCCGATTCCTAGGTACGAGCAGTATTTC. Its protein reads: CASSPIPRYEQYF.